This TCR beta chain was retrieved from a study of blood T cell repertoires in COVID-19. Study at large: Material from acute and convalescent COVID-19 was sourced from the United States, Italy and Spain. PBMCs, B-cell-depleted T cells, or T cells were the source of the cDNA or gDNA that made up the material.

The CDR3 sequence is 12 residues long. Germline V gene sequence: CDR1 SGHRS, CDR2 YFSETQ. J was trimmed by 8 bases and V by 7 bases; bases with no gene match: 8. Profiled with immunoSEQ multiplex PCR; TCRdb holds only in-frame clones, not every one. The sample lists a few hundred thousand clones; about 85% were seen once. Sequenced material: peripheral blood. The source of this sequence is a woman between 18 and 29 years old with acute or convalescent COVID-19. V is TRBV5-1 and J is TRBJ1-2, with 7 bases fitting TRBD1. This chain's CDR3 is CASGQDNAGYTF. CDR3 DNA: TGCGCCAGCGGACAGGACAATGCAGGCTACACCTTC.